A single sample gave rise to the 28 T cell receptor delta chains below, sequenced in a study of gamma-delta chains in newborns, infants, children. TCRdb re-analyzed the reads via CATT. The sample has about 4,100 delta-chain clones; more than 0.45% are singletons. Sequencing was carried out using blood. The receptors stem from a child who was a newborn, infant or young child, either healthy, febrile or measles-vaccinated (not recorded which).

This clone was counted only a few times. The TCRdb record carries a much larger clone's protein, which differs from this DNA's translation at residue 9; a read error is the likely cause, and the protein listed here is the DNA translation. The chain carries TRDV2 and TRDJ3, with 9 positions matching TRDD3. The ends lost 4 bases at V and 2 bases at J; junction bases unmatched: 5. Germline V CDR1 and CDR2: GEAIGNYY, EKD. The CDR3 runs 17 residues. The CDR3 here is CACEYWGSPWDTRQMFF. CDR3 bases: TGTGCCTGTGAGTACTGGGGGAGCCCCTGGGACACCCGACAGATGTTTTTC.

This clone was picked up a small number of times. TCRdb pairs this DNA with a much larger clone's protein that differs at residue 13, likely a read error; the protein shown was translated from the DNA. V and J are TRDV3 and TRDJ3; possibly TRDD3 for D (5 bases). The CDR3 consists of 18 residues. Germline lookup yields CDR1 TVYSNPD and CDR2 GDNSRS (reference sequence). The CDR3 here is CAFGSVGLGSWDARQMFF. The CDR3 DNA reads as TGTGCCTTTGGGTCGGTTGGATTGGGCTCCTGGGACGCCCGACAGATGTTTTTC. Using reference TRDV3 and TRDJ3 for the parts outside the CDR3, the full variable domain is CDKVTQSSPDQTVASGSEVVLLCTYDTVYSNPDLFWYRIRPDYSFQFVFYGDNSRSEGADFTQGRFSVKHILTQKAFHLVISPVRTEDSATYYCAFGSVGLGSWDARQMFFGTGIKLFVEP.

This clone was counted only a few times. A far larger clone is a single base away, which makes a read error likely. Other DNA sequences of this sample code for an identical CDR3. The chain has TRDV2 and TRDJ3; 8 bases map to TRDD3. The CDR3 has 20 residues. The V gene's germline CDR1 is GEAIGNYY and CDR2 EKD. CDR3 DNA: TGTGCCTGTGACACCGTAAACTGGGGGTCAAGCTCCTGGGACACCCGCCAGATGTTTTTC. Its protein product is CACDTVNWGSSSWDTRQMFF.

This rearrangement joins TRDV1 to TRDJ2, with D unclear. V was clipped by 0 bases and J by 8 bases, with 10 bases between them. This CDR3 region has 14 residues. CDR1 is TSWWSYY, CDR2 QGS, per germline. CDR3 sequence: CALGELTLWAQLFF. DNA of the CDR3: TGTGCTCTTGGGGAACTGACACTATGGGCACAACTCTTCTTT.

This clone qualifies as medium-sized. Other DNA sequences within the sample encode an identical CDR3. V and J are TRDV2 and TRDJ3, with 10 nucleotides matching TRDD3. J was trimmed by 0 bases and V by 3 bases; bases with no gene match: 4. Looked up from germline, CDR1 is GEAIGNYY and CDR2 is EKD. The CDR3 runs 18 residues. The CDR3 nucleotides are TGTGCCTGTGACGTCTGGGGGATAAGCTCCTGGGACACCCGACAGATGTTTTTC. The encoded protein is CACDVWGISSWDTRQMFF.

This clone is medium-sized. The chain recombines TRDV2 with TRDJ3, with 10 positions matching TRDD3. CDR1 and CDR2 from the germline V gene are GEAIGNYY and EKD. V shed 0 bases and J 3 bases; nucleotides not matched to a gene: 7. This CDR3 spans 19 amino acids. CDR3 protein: CACDTDEGDTGWDTRQMFF. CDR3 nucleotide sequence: TGTGCCTGTGACACCGACGAGGGGGATACGGGCTGGGACACCCGACAGATGTTTTTC.

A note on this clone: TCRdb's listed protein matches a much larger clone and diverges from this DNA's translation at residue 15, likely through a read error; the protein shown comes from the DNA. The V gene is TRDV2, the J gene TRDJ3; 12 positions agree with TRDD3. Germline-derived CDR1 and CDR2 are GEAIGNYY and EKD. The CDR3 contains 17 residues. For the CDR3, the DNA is TGTGCCTGTGACATACTGGGGGATACCTGGGACACCCGACAGACGTTTTTC. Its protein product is CACDILGDTWDTRQTFF.

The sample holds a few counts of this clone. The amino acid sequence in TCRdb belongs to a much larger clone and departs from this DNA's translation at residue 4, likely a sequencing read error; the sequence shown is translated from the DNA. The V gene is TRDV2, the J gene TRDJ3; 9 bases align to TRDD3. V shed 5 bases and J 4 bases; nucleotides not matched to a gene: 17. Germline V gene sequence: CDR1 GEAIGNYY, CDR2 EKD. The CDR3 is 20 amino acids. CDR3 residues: CACGSPIVLGDVWDTRQMFF. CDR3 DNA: TGTGCCTGTGGCTCCCCGATTGTACTGGGGGACGTATGGGACACCCGACAGATGTTTTTC.

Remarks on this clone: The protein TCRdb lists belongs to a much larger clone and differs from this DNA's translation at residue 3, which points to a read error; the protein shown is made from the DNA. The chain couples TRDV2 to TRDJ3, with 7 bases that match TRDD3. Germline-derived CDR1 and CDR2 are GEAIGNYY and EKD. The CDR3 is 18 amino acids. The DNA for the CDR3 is TGTGCCTATGACACCATACTGGGGAGCTCCTGGGACACCCGACAGATGTTTTTC. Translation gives CAYDTILGSSWDTRQMFF.

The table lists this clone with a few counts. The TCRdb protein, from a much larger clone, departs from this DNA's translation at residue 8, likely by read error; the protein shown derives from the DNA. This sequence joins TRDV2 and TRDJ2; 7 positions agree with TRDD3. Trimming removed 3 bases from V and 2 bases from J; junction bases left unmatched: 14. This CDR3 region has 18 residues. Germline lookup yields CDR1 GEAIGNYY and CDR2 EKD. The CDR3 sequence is CACDPVLRDTPLTAQLFF. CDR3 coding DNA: TGTGCCTGTGACCCGGTACTGAGGGATACTCCCTTGACAGCACAACTCTTCTTT.

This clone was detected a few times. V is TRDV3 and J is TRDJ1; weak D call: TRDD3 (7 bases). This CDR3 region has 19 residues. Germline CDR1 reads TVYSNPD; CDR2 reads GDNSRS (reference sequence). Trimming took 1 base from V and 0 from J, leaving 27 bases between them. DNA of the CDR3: TGTGCCTTTAAGGCCTTCTCTTCCTGGGGGGCCGGGTACACCGATAAACTCATCTTT. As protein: CAFKAFSSWGAGYTDKLIF.

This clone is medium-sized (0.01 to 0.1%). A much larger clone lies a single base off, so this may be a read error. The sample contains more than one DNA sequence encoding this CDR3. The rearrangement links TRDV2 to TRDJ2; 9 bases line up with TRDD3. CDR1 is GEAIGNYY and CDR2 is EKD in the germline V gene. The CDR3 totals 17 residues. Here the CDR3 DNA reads TGTGCCCGTGACACCAGGGGGATACCCTCTTTGACAGCACAACTCTTCTTT. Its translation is CARDTRGIPSLTAQLFF.

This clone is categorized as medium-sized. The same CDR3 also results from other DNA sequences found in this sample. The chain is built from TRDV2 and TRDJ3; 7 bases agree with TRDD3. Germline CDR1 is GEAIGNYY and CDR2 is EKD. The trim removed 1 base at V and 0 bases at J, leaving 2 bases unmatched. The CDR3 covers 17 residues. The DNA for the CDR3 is TGTGCCTGTGACACTGGGGGAAGCTCCTGGGACACCCGACAGATGTTTTTC. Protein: CACDTGGSSWDTRQMFF.

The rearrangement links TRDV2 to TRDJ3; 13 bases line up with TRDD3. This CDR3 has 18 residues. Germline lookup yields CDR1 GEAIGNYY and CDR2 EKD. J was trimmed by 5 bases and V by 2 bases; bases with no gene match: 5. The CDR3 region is CACDILGDTIRDTRQMFF. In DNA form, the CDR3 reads TGTGCCTGTGACATACTGGGGGATACGATCAGGGACACCCGACAGATGTTTTTC.

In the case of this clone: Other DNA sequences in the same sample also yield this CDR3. DNA for the CDR3: TGTGCCTGTGACACCGGGGGGGGCCCCTGGGACACCCGACAGATGTTTTTC. Translating it yields CACDTGGGPWDTRQMFF. The rearrangement links TRDV2 to TRDJ3; a possible D gene is TRDD3 (5 bases). Deletions cut 0 bases from V and 2 bases from J, with 10 bases between. The CDR3 runs 17 residues. Germline assignment: CDR1 GEAIGNYY and CDR2 EKD.

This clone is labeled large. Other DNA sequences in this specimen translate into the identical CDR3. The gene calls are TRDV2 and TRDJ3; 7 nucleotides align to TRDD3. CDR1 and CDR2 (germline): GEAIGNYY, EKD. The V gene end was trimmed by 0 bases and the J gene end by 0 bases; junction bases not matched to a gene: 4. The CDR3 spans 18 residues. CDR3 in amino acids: CACDTWDTSSWDTRQMFF. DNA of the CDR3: TGTGCCTGTGACACCTGGGATACTAGCTCCTGGGACACCCGACAGATGTTTTTC.

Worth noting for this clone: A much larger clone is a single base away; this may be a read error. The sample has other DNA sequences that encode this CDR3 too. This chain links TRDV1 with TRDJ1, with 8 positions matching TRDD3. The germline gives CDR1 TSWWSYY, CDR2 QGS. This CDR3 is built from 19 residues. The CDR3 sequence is CALGELDFVLGASIDKLIF. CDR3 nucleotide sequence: TGTGCTCTTGGGGAACTCGATTTCGTACTGGGGGCTAGCATCGATAAACTCATCTTC.

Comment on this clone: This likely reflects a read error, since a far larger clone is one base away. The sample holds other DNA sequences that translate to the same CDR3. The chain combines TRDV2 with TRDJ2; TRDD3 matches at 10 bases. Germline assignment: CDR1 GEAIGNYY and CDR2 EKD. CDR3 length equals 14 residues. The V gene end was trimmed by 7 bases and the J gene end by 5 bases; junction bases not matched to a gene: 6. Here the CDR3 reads CACDLLGDTAQLFF. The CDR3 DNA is TGTGCCTGCGACCTACTGGGGGATACAGCACAACTCTTCTTT.

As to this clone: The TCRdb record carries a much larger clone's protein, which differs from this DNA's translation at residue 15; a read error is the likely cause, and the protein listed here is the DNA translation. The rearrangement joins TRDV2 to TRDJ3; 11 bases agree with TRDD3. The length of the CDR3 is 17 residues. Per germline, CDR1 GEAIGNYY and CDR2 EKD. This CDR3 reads CACDAGGYPWDTRQIFF. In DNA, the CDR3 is TGTGCCTGTGACGCTGGGGGATACCCCTGGGACACCCGACAGATATTTTTC.

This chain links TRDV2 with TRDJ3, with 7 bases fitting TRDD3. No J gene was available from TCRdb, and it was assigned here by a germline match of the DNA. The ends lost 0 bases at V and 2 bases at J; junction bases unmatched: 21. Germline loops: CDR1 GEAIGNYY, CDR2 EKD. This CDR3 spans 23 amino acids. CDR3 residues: CACDTVSSGGYPGGTWDTRQMFF. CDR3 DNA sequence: TGTGCCTGTGACACCGTTTCTTCTGGGGGGTACCCCGGAGGAACCTGGGACACCCGACAGATGTTTTTC.

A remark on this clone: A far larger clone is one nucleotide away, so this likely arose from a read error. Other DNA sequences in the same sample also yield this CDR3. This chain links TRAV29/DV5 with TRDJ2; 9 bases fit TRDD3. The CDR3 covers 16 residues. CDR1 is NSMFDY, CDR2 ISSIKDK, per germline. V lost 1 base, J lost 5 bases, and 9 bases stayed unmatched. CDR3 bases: TGTGCAGCAAGCTCAACTGGGGGAGCGGGAACAGCACAACTCTTCTTT. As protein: CAASSTGGAGTAQLFF. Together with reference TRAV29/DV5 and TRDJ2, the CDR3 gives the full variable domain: DQQVKQNSPSLSVQEGRISILNCDYTNSMFDYFLWYKKYPAEGPTFLISISSIKDKNEDGRFTVFLNKSAKHLSLHIVPSQPGDSAVYFCAASSTGGAGTAQLFFGKGTQLIVEP.

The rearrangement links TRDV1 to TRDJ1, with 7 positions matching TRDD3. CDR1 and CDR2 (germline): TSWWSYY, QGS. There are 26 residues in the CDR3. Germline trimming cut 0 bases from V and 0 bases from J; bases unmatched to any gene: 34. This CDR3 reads CALGELEGRCSRPGDPFKPYTDKLIF. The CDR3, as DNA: TGTGCTCTTGGGGAACTAGAGGGAAGGTGTTCGCGTCCGGGGGATCCCTTTAAACCGTACACCGATAAACTCATCTTT.

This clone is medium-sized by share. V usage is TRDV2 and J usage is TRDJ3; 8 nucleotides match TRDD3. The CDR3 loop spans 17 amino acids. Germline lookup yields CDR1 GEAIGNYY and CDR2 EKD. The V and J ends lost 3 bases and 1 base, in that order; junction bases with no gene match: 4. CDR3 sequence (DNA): TGTGCCTGTGACCCCGCTGGGGGATCCTGGGACACCCGACAGATGTTTTTC. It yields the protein CACDPAGGSWDTRQMFF.

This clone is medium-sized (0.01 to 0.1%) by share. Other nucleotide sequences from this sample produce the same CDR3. Written as DNA, the CDR3 is TGTGCCTGTGACACCGTACTGGGGGATTCGAGCTCCTGGGACACCCGACAGATGTTTTTC. Amino acids: CACDTVLGDSSSWDTRQMFF. The rearrangement joins TRDV2 to TRDJ3; TRDD3 agrees at 10 bases. V shed 0 bases and J 0 bases; nucleotides not matched to a gene: 7. The CDR3 sequence is 20 residues long. Germline V CDR1 and CDR2: GEAIGNYY, EKD.

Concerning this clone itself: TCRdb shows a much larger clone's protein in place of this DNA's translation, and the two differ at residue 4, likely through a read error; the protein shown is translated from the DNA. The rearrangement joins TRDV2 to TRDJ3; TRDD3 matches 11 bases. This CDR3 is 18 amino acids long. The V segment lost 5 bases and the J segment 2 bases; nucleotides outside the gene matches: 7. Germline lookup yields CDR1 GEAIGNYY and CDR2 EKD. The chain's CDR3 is CACGTLLGDTWDTRQMFF. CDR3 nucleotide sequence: TGTGCCTGTGGCACGTTACTGGGGGATACCTGGGACACCCGACAGATGTTTTTC.

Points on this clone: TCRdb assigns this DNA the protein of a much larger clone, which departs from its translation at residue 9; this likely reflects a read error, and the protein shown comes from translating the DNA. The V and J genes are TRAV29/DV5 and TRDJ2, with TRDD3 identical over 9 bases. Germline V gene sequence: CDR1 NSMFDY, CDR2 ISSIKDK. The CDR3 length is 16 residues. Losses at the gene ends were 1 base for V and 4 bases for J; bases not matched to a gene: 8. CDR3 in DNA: TGTGCAGCAAGCTCAACTGGGGGAACGGGGACAGCACAACTCTTCTTT. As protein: CAASSTGGTGTAQLFF.

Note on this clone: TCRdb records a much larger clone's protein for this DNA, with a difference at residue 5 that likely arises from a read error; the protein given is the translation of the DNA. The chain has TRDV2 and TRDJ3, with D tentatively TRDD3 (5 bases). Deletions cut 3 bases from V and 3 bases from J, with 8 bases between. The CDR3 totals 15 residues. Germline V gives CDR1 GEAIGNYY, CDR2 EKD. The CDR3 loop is CACDSGYWDTRQMFF. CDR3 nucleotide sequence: TGTGCCTGTGACTCCGGATACTGGGACACCCGACAGATGTTTTTC.

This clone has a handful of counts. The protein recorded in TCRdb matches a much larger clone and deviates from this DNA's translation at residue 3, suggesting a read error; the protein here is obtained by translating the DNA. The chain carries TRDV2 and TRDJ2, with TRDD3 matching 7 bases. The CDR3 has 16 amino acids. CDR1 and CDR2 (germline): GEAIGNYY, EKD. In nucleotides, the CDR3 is TGTGCCCGTGACGTACTGGGGACAACGCTGACAGCACAACTCTTCTTT. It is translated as CARDVLGTTLTAQLFF.